The 7 T cell receptor beta chains given below trace back to one sample, sequenced in a study of monozygotic twins with inflammatory bowel disease. TCRdb re-called the 5' RACE reads and gives one entry per CDR3 protein, without DNA. The ten top clones account for 1.5% to 2%, within a sample of roughly 200,000 distinct CDR3 sequences. The sequenced sample was blood. Receptors were obtained from a human donor with ulcerative colitis or Crohn's disease, or a healthy co-twin of an affected twin (not recorded which).

The chain links TRBV18 to TRBJ2-7; TCRdb lists TRBD1, though no DNA is available to test this call. The germline gives CDR1 KGHSH, CDR2 LQKENI. The CDR3 runs 15 residues. CDR3 loop: CASSPGARDHYEQYF.

The chain links TRBV18 to TRBJ1-1. The CDR3 loop spans 12 amino acids. CDR1 KGHSH and CDR2 LQKENI come from the germline V gene. The CDR3 protein is CASSPMGNLAFF.

The chain has TRBV12-3 or TRBV12-4 and TRBJ2-1. This CDR3 contains 12 residues. This chain's CDR3 is CASRTVVNEQFF.

The gene calls are TRBV5-1 and TRBJ2-2; there is no DNA to check the TCRdb D call of TRBD1. Germline values: CDR1 SGHRS, CDR2 YFSETQ. CDR3 length: 15 residues. CDR3 amino acids: CASSLDPGDTGELFF.

The V and J genes are TRBV12-3 or TRBV12-4 and TRBJ2-1. The CDR3 covers 13 residues. The CDR3 region is CASSSYRKGEQFF.

The chain links TRBV27 to TRBJ1-5; TCRdb's assignment of TRBD1 cannot be checked, as there is no DNA. This CDR3 comprises 17 residues. Germline CDR1 MNHEY, CDR2 SMNVEV (reference sequence). CDR3 in amino acids: CASRRTEGGDRNQPQHF.

The CDR3 protein is CASSPDSLLAVNTGELFF. V is TRBV11-2 and J is TRBJ2-2; TCRdb's D call, TRBD2, is unchecked because there is no DNA. Germline assignment: CDR1 SGHAT and CDR2 FQNNGV. This CDR3 has 18 residues.